A selection of T cell receptor beta chains follows, all from one sample in a study of CD8 T cells in ankylosing spondylitis. TCRdb re-analysed the 5' RACE reads in MiXCR, keeping a single row per CDR3 protein. The data contain approximately 220,000 distinct CDR3 sequences, 18% of them seen just once; the ten biggest clones take up 40% to 50%. Sample: blood, either unsorted or a sorted T cell fraction (not recorded which). These TCRs come from a male donor with ankylosing spondylitis. CDR3s include the opening cysteine and the closing phenylalanine or tryptophan. The D gene is left open where the match is weak. Clone size appears in some rows only: once, few, many, or a class for an expanded clone.

D gene: TRBD2
CDR3 length: 17
J gene: TRBJ2-1
clone size: -
V gene: TRBV4-3
CDR3 DNA: TGCGCCAGCAGCCAAGTTTGGGGTAGCGGGATATACAATGAGCAGTTCTTC
CDR3 protein: CASSQVWGSGIYNEQFF

D gene: -
CDR3 length: 18
J gene: TRBJ2-6
clone size: few
V gene: TRBV7-8
CDR3 DNA: TGTGCCAGCAGCTTTGGGGGGACAGCCCTCTCTGGGGCCAACGTCCTGACTTTC
CDR3 protein: CASSFGGTALSGANVLTF

D gene: -
CDR3 length: 15
J gene: TRBJ1-2
clone size: -
V gene: TRBV20-1
CDR3 DNA: TGCAGTGCTAGAGATGGAGGAGGGGCGGACTATGGCTACACCTTC
CDR3 protein: CSARDGGGADYGYTF

D gene: -
CDR3 length: 11
J gene: TRBJ1-6
clone size: few
V gene: TRBV27
CDR3 DNA: TGTGCCAGCGGATATAATTCACCCCTCCACTTT
CDR3 protein: CASGYNSPLHF

D gene: -
CDR3 length: 14
J gene: TRBJ2-5
clone size: few
V gene: TRBV7-9
CDR3 DNA: TGTGCCAGCAGCTTAGCGTTCCCGCAAGAGACCCAGTACTTC
CDR3 protein: CASSLAFPQETQYF

D gene: TRBD1
CDR3 length: 14
J gene: TRBJ1-2
clone size: once
V gene: TRBV25-1
CDR3 DNA: TGTGCCAGCAGTCCAATCGGGACAGCCTATGGCTACACCTTC
CDR3 protein: CASSPIGTAYGYTF

D gene: TRBD1
CDR3 length: 17
J gene: TRBJ1-1
clone size: -
V gene: TRBV29-1
CDR3 DNA: TGCAGCGTTGACTACTTACCGGGACAGGGAGTTCCCACTGAAGCTTTCTTT
CDR3 protein: CSVDYLPGQGVPTEAFF

D gene: TRBD2
CDR3 length: 15
J gene: TRBJ2-3
clone size: few
V gene: TRBV7-3
CDR3 DNA: TGTGCCAGCAGCCAAGGGACTAGCGGCACAGATACGCAGTATTTT
CDR3 protein: CASSQGTSGTDTQYF

D gene: TRBD2
CDR3 length: 14
J gene: TRBJ2-7
clone size: many
V gene: TRBV4-2
CDR3 DNA: TGTGCCAGCAGCGGAAGCGGGGGAACCTACGAGCAGTACTTC
CDR3 protein: CASSGSGGTYEQYF

D gene: -
CDR3 length: 15
J gene: TRBJ2-1
clone size: few
V gene: TRBV7-9
CDR3 DNA: TGTGCCAGCAGCCCCAGAGGGTGGGGGCAAGATGAGCAGTTCTTC
CDR3 protein: CASSPRGWGQDEQFF

D gene: TRBD2
CDR3 length: 16
J gene: TRBJ2-3
clone size: few
V gene: TRBV6-1
CDR3 DNA: TGTGCCAGCAGTGGTACTAGCGGGGGGGCAGGGGATACGCAGTATTTT
CDR3 protein: CASSGTSGGAGDTQYF

D gene: -
CDR3 length: 13
J gene: TRBJ2-5
clone size: -
V gene: TRBV11-2
CDR3 DNA: TGTGCCAGCAGTGGGGAGGTCCAAGAGACCCAGTACTTC
CDR3 protein: CASSGEVQETQYF

D gene: TRBD2
CDR3 length: 10
J gene: TRBJ2-1
clone size: -
V gene: TRBV29-1
CDR3 DNA: TGCAGCGTTGAGGCGGGAGGATTGTTCTTC
CDR3 protein: CSVEAGGLFF

D gene: TRBD2
CDR3 length: 17
J gene: TRBJ2-3
clone size: few
V gene: TRBV27
CDR3 DNA: TGTGCCAGCAGTTTACGACCTCTAGCGGGGGTCGTAGATACGCAGTATTTT
CDR3 protein: CASSLRPLAGVVDTQYF

D gene: TRBD2
CDR3 length: 17
J gene: TRBJ2-1
clone size: few
V gene: TRBV5-1
CDR3 DNA: TGCGCCAGCAGCTTGGTACCTAGCGGGGGGGGGTACAATGAGCAGTTCTTC
CDR3 protein: CASSLVPSGGGYNEQFF

D gene: -
CDR3 length: 16
J gene: TRBJ1-3
clone size: few
V gene: TRBV6-5
CDR3 DNA: TGTGCCAGCAGTTACTGGGGTAGGGACACTGGAAACACCATATATTTT
CDR3 protein: CASSYWGRDTGNTIYF

D gene: -
CDR3 length: 20
J gene: TRBJ2-7
clone size: once
V gene: TRBV11-2
CDR3 DNA: TGTGCCAGCAGCTCTACCCCATACAGGGACCTACACCCGAGCTCCTACGAGCAGTACTTC
CDR3 protein: CASSSTPYRDLHPSSYEQYF

D gene: -
CDR3 length: 16
J gene: TRBJ2-1
clone size: many
V gene: TRBV12-3/TRBV12-4
CDR3 DNA: TGTGCCAGCAGTTTAGGTGAGGGGGTTTCCTACAATGAGCAGTTCTTC
CDR3 protein: CASSLGEGVSYNEQFF

D gene: TRBD1
CDR3 length: 14
J gene: TRBJ2-1
clone size: few
V gene: TRBV2
CDR3 DNA: TGTGCCAGCAGTGGAGGGACAGGGGGCCGTGAGCAGTTCTTC
CDR3 protein: CASSGGTGGREQFF

D gene: -
CDR3 length: 17
J gene: TRBJ2-1
clone size: few
V gene: TRBV29-1
CDR3 DNA: TGCAGCGTTCAATCCCTTGAGGGGGAGGAACCCTACAATGAGCAGTTCTTC
CDR3 protein: CSVQSLEGEEPYNEQFF

D gene: -
CDR3 length: 13
J gene: TRBJ2-7
clone size: few
V gene: TRBV11-2
CDR3 DNA: TGTGCCAGCAGCTTAGATCTGGGGAGCGAGCAGTACTTC
CDR3 protein: CASSLDLGSEQYF

D gene: -
CDR3 length: 16
J gene: TRBJ2-6
clone size: few
V gene: TRBV6-2/TRBV6-3
CDR3 DNA: TGTGCCAGCAGTGACAGGTTTGGCTCTGGGGCCAACGTCCTGACTTTC
CDR3 protein: CASSDRFGSGANVLTF

D gene: TRBD1
CDR3 length: 14
J gene: TRBJ2-1
clone size: few
V gene: TRBV4-1
CDR3 DNA: TGCGCCAGCAGCCAAGGACAGGGCGGCAATGAGCAGTTCTTC
CDR3 protein: CASSQGQGGNEQFF

D gene: -
CDR3 length: 15
J gene: TRBJ1-1
clone size: -
V gene: TRBV6-5
CDR3 DNA: TGTGCCAGCAGTTACGGCTCAGAATTGAACACTGAAGCTTTCTTT
CDR3 protein: CASSYGSELNTEAFF

D gene: -
CDR3 length: 14
J gene: TRBJ1-2
clone size: many
V gene: TRBV29-1
CDR3 DNA: TGCAGCGTTGAAGTCAGTGGGCCAGCCTATGGCTACACCTTC
CDR3 protein: CSVEVSGPAYGYTF

D gene: -
CDR3 length: 13
J gene: TRBJ2-7
clone size: few
V gene: TRBV27
CDR3 DNA: TGTGCCAGTTCCAGGGGAGTGACCTACGAGCAGTACTTC
CDR3 protein: CASSRGVTYEQYF

D gene: -
CDR3 length: 13
J gene: TRBJ1-6
clone size: -
V gene: TRBV4-1
CDR3 DNA: TGCGCCAGCAGCCAAGGATTCAATTCACCCCTCCACTTT
CDR3 protein: CASSQGFNSPLHF

D gene: TRBD2
CDR3 length: 14
J gene: TRBJ2-7
clone size: -
V gene: TRBV29-1
CDR3 DNA: TGCAGCGTGGGGTTTAGCGGGAGCCCCTACGAGCAGTACTTC
CDR3 protein: CSVGFSGSPYEQYF

D gene: -
CDR3 length: 14
J gene: TRBJ2-2
clone size: -
V gene: TRBV28
CDR3 DNA: TGTGCCAGCAGTTTTTTTAGCCCCACCGGGGAGCTGTTTTTT
CDR3 protein: CASSFFSPTGELFF

D gene: -
CDR3 length: 14
J gene: TRBJ2-7
clone size: few
V gene: TRBV7-6
CDR3 DNA: TGTGCCAGCAGCTTAAGGGGGGCGCACTACGAGCAGTACTTC
CDR3 protein: CASSLRGAHYEQYF

D gene: -
CDR3 length: 14
J gene: TRBJ2-7
clone size: few
V gene: TRBV5-1
CDR3 DNA: TGCGCCAGCAGCTTCTGGGACACAACCTACGAGCAGTACTTC
CDR3 protein: CASSFWDTTYEQYF

D gene: -
CDR3 length: 14
J gene: TRBJ2-3
clone size: once
V gene: TRBV6-2/TRBV6-3
CDR3 DNA: TGTGCCAGCAGTTACGCGGTAGTGCCAGATACGCAGTATTTT
CDR3 protein: CASSYAVVPDTQYF

D gene: -
CDR3 length: 15
J gene: TRBJ2-7
clone size: few
V gene: TRBV7-9
CDR3 DNA: TGTGCCAGCAGTTCAGATCCCGGACGGTCCTACGAGCAGTACTTC
CDR3 protein: CASSSDPGRSYEQYF

D gene: -
CDR3 length: 13
J gene: TRBJ2-7
clone size: -
V gene: TRBV27
CDR3 DNA: TGTGCCAGCAGTTTCCATCGCTCCTACGAGCAGTACTTC
CDR3 protein: CASSFHRSYEQYF

D gene: TRBD1
CDR3 length: 17
J gene: TRBJ1-2
clone size: few
V gene: TRBV9
CDR3 DNA: TGTGCCAGCAGCGGAGGGACAGGCCCTATTGGTAACTATGGCTACACCTTC
CDR3 protein: CASSGGTGPIGNYGYTF

D gene: TRBD2
CDR3 length: 20
J gene: TRBJ2-7
clone size: -
V gene: TRBV4-3
CDR3 DNA: TGCGCCAGCAGCCAAGACCCAGGGACTAGCGCGGGAGGGACCTCCTACGAGCAGTACTTC
CDR3 protein: CASSQDPGTSAGGTSYEQYF

D gene: -
CDR3 length: 11
J gene: TRBJ2-2
clone size: many
V gene: TRBV5-1
CDR3 DNA: TGCGCCCAACCCACGTGGGGGGAGCTGTTTTTT
CDR3 protein: CAQPTWGELFF

D gene: -
CDR3 length: 13
J gene: TRBJ1-3
clone size: -
V gene: TRBV11-2
CDR3 DNA: TGTGCCAGCAGCCCCCCGTCCCGAAACACCATATATTTT
CDR3 protein: CASSPPSRNTIYF

D gene: TRBD2
CDR3 length: 16
J gene: TRBJ2-7
clone size: many
V gene: TRBV5-1
CDR3 DNA: TGCGCCAGCAGCTTGGAGCCCGCTGGGAGGGTCTACGAGCAGTACTTC
CDR3 protein: CASSLEPAGRVYEQYF

D gene: TRBD2
CDR3 length: 15
J gene: TRBJ2-7
clone size: few
V gene: TRBV28
CDR3 DNA: TGTGCCAGCAGTCTCCTAGCGGGAACAACCTACGAGCAGTACTTC
CDR3 protein: CASSLLAGTTYEQYF

D gene: -
CDR3 length: 13
J gene: TRBJ2-7
clone size: few
V gene: TRBV27
CDR3 DNA: TGTGCCAGCAGGCGGGGTAGCTCCTACGAGCAGTACTTC
CDR3 protein: CASRRGSSYEQYF

D gene: -
CDR3 length: 15
J gene: TRBJ2-7
clone size: few
V gene: TRBV7-8
CDR3 DNA: TGTGCCAGCAGCCCCCCGTCCCCTTGGCCCTACGAGCAGTACTTC
CDR3 protein: CASSPPSPWPYEQYF

D gene: TRBD2
CDR3 length: 14
J gene: TRBJ2-7
clone size: -
V gene: TRBV7-2
CDR3 DNA: TGTGCCAGCAGCCCCCCAGGCGGGGGTTACGAGCAGTACTTC
CDR3 protein: CASSPPGGGYEQYF

D gene: -
CDR3 length: 15
J gene: TRBJ1-4
clone size: -
V gene: TRBV4-1
CDR3 DNA: TGCGCCAGCAGATATTCAGGAACAACTAATGAAAAACTGTTTTTT
CDR3 protein: CASRYSGTTNEKLFF

D gene: -
CDR3 length: 13
J gene: TRBJ2-7
clone size: few
V gene: TRBV20-1
CDR3 DNA: TGCAGTGCTAAGTCTACTGGGGACTACGAGCAGTACTTC
CDR3 protein: CSAKSTGDYEQYF

D gene: TRBD1
CDR3 length: 16
J gene: TRBJ1-2
clone size: many
V gene: TRBV12-3/TRBV12-4
CDR3 DNA: TGTGCCAGCAGCCCCGCGCGGGGGACAGACAACTATGGCTACACCTTC
CDR3 protein: CASSPARGTDNYGYTF

D gene: -
CDR3 length: 12
J gene: TRBJ1-5
clone size: few
V gene: TRBV6-2/TRBV6-3
CDR3 DNA: TGTGCCAGCAGCCAGGCAAATCAGCCCCAGCATTTT
CDR3 protein: CASSQANQPQHF

D gene: TRBD1
CDR3 length: 16
J gene: TRBJ1-1
clone size: -
V gene: TRBV7-9
CDR3 DNA: TGTGCCAGCGGGGAACCGCCGGGACAGCAGAACACTGAAGCTTTCTTT
CDR3 protein: CASGEPPGQQNTEAFF

D gene: -
CDR3 length: 16
J gene: TRBJ1-1
clone size: few
V gene: TRBV12-3/TRBV12-4
CDR3 DNA: TGTGCCAGCACCCCTGGACATAAGACAGCGAACACTGAAGCTTTCTTT
CDR3 protein: CASTPGHKTANTEAFF

D gene: TRBD1
CDR3 length: 15
J gene: TRBJ1-6
clone size: few
V gene: TRBV4-3
CDR3 DNA: TGCGCCAGCAGCCAAAGGGGACAGGGGGATTCACCCCTCCACTTT
CDR3 protein: CASSQRGQGDSPLHF

D gene: -
CDR3 length: 15
J gene: TRBJ1-1
clone size: -
V gene: TRBV4-1
CDR3 DNA: TGCGCCAGCAGCCAAGATGGAGGCGGCCTTGTCGAAGCTTTCTTT
CDR3 protein: CASSQDGGGLVEAFF